Following are 20 T cell receptor beta chains from one sample sequenced in a study of immune evolution from preneoplasia to lung adenocarcinoma. The data were produced by immunoSEQ multiplex PCR, yet TCRdb's version contains in-frame clones alone and is incomplete. This sample carries about 9,000 clones, around 85% of them seen once, and the ten largest clones take roughly 6.2%. The specimen was FFPE minimally invasive lung adenocarcinoma tissue. All receptors come from a person aged 65-85 years with lung adenocarcinoma.

V usage is TRBV11-2 and J usage is TRBJ1-4; unclear D gene. V dropped 4 bases and J dropped 5 bases, with 8 bases sitting between them. The length of the CDR3 is 13 residues. Germline-derived CDR1 and CDR2 are SGHAT and FQNNGV. The CDR3 loop reads CASSSGGNEKLFF. The CDR3, as DNA: TGTGCCAGCAGCTCTGGAGGAAATGAAAAACTGTTTTTT.

This chain connects TRBV5-1 to TRBJ1-2, with D tentatively TRBD1 (5 bases). Trimming cost V 9 bases and J 4 bases, with 10 bases left between them. CDR1 is SGHRS, CDR2 YFSETQ, per germline. The CDR3 extends over 11 amino acids. The CDR3 loop is CATRDSYGYTF. For the CDR3, the DNA is TGCGCCACTCGAGACAGCTATGGCTACACCTTC.

The rearrangement uses TRBV28 and TRBJ2-7; D perhaps matches TRBD1 (5 bases). Germline CDR1 is MDHEN and CDR2 is SYDVKM. This CDR3 region has 13 residues. V was clipped by 6 bases and J by 1 base, with 10 bases between them. The CDR3 here is CASRPDSSYEQYF. CDR3 in DNA: TGTGCCAGCAGGCCAGACAGTTCCTACGAGCAGTACTTC.

The rearrangement links TRBV5-1 to TRBJ2-5, with 10 bases lining up with TRBD2. This CDR3 comprises 15 residues. The germline CDR1 and CDR2 sequences are SGHRS and YFSETQ. The junction had 8 bases not matched to a gene; V was cut back by 4 bases and J by 5 bases. The CDR3 coding sequence is TGCGCCAGCAGCCGTAGCGGGGGGTCCCAGGAGACCCAGTACTTC. Translated, it gives CASSRSGGSQETQYF. Drawing the rest from reference TRBV5-1 and TRBJ2-5, the complete variable domain is KAGVTQTPRYLIKTRGQQVTLSCSPISGHRSVSWYQQTPGQGLQFLFEYFSETQRNKGNFPGRFSGRQFSNSRSEMNVSTLELGDSALYLCASSRSGGSQETQYFGPGTRLLVL.

The chain is built from TRBV6-5 and TRBJ2-7, with a tentative D call TRBD2 (6 bases). This CDR3 is 16 amino acids long. Trimming removed 0 bases at V and 0 bases at J, with 12 bases between. Germline V CDR1 and CDR2: MNHEY, SVGAGI. CDR3 protein: CASSYSSRGFSYEQYF. DNA for the CDR3: TGTGCCAGCAGTTACTCGAGTCGGGGGTTCTCCTACGAGCAGTACTTC.

The chain uses TRBV30 and TRBJ1-1; a weak D match, TRBD1 (6 bases). The CDR3 has 12 residues. The V gene's germline CDR1 is GTSNPN and CDR2 SVGIG (reference sequence). The V end lost 2 bases, the J end lost 11 bases, and 15 bases lay between the germline ends. The CDR3: CAWSPPNREAFF. In DNA, the CDR3 is TGTGCCTGGAGTCCCCCAAACAGGGAGGCTTTCTTT. The whole variable domain, remainder taken from reference TRBV30 and TRBJ1-1, is SQTIHQWPATLVQPVGSPLSLECTVEGTSNPNLYWYRQAAGRGLQLLFYSVGIGQISSEVPQNLSASRPQDRQFILSSKKLLLSDSGFYLCAWSPPNREAFFGQGTRLTVV.

The V call is TRBV18, the J call TRBJ2-6; 8 bases match TRBD1. From germline, CDR1 is KGHSH and CDR2 LQKENI. The CDR3 is 17 amino acids. V lost 6 bases to trimming and J lost 1 base; unmatched junction nucleotides: 8. This CDR3 reads CASSRADRASGANVLTF. The CDR3, as DNA: TGTGCCAGCTCCCGGGCGGACAGGGCATCTGGGGCCAACGTCCTGACTTTC. The variable domain in full, completed from reference TRBV18 and TRBJ2-6, reads NAGVMQNPRHLVRRRGQEARLRCSPMKGHSHVYWYRQLPEEGLKFMVYLQKENIIDESGMPKERFSAEFPKEGPSILRIQQVVRGDSAAYFCASSRADRASGANVLTFGAGSRLTVL.

This chain links TRBV7-2 with TRBJ2-7; 7 nucleotides match TRBD2. From germline, CDR1 is SGHTA and CDR2 FQGNSA. Unmatched junction bases numbered 4, after V lost 0 bases and J lost 2 bases. The CDR3 spans 15 residues. CDR3 coding DNA: TGTGCCAGCAGCTTAGCGCGGGGAGGGACCTACGAGCAGTACTTC. Its translation is CASSLARGGTYEQYF.

J is TRBJ1-2 and V is TRBV6-6; D call uncertain. From germline, CDR1 is MNHNY and CDR2 SVGAGI (reference sequence). The CDR3 is made up of 11 amino acids. V gave up 4 bases and J gave up 5 bases, with 5 bases separating them. CDR3 region: CASSLTYGYTF. In DNA, the CDR3 is TGTGCCAGCAGTTTAACTTATGGCTACACCTTC.

The J gene is TRBJ1-5, the V gene TRBV6-1; unclear D gene. The ends were cut back, 5 bases at V and 3 bases at J, with 14 bases in the middle. The CDR3 sequence is 15 residues long. Germline CDR1 reads MNHNS; CDR2 reads SASEGT. The CDR3 region has the DNA TGTGCCAGCAGTCTAACGGGTATAGTCAATCAGCCCCAGCATTTT. Translated, it gives CASSLTGIVNQPQHF.

The chain couples TRBV18 to TRBJ1-6, with D unresolved. This CDR3 contains 14 residues. Trimming shortened V by 4 bases and J by 7 bases, and 11 bases separated the two germline ends. Germline values: CDR1 KGHSH, CDR2 LQKENI. The CDR3 DNA sequence: TGTGCCAGCTCACAACAAGACCAAAATTCACCCCTCCACTTT. This translates into CASSQQDQNSPLHF.

This chain links TRBV25-1 with TRBJ1-5; D gene uncertain. CDR1 MGHDK and CDR2 SYGVNS come from the germline V gene. The CDR3 runs 13 residues. V lost 4 bases and J lost 2, with 6 bases in between. As DNA, the CDR3 is TGTGCCAGCAGTGGTGAGGGCAATCAGCCCCAGCATTTT. This sequence encodes CASSGEGNQPQHF.

This clone was counted a single time. In nucleotides, the CDR3 is TGCGCCAGCAGCCTTGGACAGGGACCGCAGTACTTC. Its protein is CASSLGQGPQYF. V and J are TRBV5-1 and TRBJ2-7, with 8 positions matching TRBD1. CDR1 and CDR2 (germline): SGHRS, YFSETQ. With 4 bases clipped from V and 9 bases from J, the junction kept 6 bases outside the gene matches. CDR3 length equals 12 residues.

J is TRBJ1-2 and V is TRBV5-8, with D possibly matching TRBD1 (5 bases). Trimming cost V 2 bases and J 4 bases, with 9 bases left between them. The CDR3 is made up of 13 amino acids. CDR1 is SGHTS, CDR2 YDEGEE, per germline. The CDR3 region is CASSFDRIYGYTF. In nucleotides, the CDR3 is TGTGCCAGCAGCTTTGACAGAATCTATGGCTACACCTTC.

This chain connects TRBV5-1 to TRBJ2-1; D possibly uses TRBD1 or TRBD2 (5 bases each). The CDR3 loop spans 13 amino acids. The V end lost 6 bases, the J end lost 16 bases, and 23 bases lay between the germline ends. CDR1 and CDR2 (germline): SGHRS, YFSETQ. The CDR3 nucleotides are TGCGCCAGCACCGTCGAGCGCCCCGGGACCTCTTTCTTC. This translates into CASTVERPGTSFF.

The V gene is TRBV28, the J gene TRBJ1-2; weak D call: TRBD1 (6 bases). V lost 1 base to trimming and J lost 4 bases, with 16 bases between them. The CDR3 consists of 16 residues. The germline V gene encodes CDR1 MDHEN and CDR2 SYDVKM. CDR3 nucleotide sequence: TGTGCCAGCAGTTTATCGCCCGTAGAGGGGGGCTATGGCTACACCTTC. Translating it yields CASSLSPVEGGYGYTF.

V usage is TRBV2 and J usage is TRBJ2-5, with a tentative D call TRBD2 (6 bases). Trimming removed 7 bases from V and 0 bases from J, with 24 bases in between. Per germline, CDR1 SNHLY and CDR2 FYNNEI. This CDR3 region has 18 residues. CDR3 DNA: TGTGCCAGCACCTCTCGGGGGACGGTGGGAGATAACCAAGAGACCCAGTACTTC. Translated, it gives CASTSRGTVGDNQETQYF.

CDR3 DNA sequence: TGTGCCATCAGTGAGTCGCCGGGAACCACTGAAGCTTTCTTT. Amino acids: CAISESPGTTEAFF. The chain recombines TRBV10-3 with TRBJ1-1; D unclear. Germline V gene sequence: CDR1 ENHRY, CDR2 SYGVKD. CDR3 length: 14 amino acids. V lost 0 bases and J 4 bases, leaving 9 bases between the germline ends.

This chain joins TRBV4-1 and TRBJ2-3; 7 nucleotides match TRBD1. Germline-derived CDR1 and CDR2 are MGHRA and YSYEKL. V lost 4 bases, J lost 3 bases, and 22 bases stayed unmatched. The CDR3 covers 20 residues. The CDR3 DNA reads as TGCGCCAGCAGCCGTGTCGCCGGGACAGCGGTAAAAGGGGGAACAGATACGCAGTATTTT. Translation gives CASSRVAGTAVKGGTDTQYF.

The chain recombines TRBV5-6 with TRBJ2-7; D gene ambiguous. The ends were cut back, 0 bases at V and 6 bases at J, with 7 bases in the middle. The CDR3 runs 12 residues. The germline V gene encodes CDR1 SGHDT and CDR2 YYEEEE. The CDR3 reads CASSLVSAEQYF. The CDR3 DNA reads as TGTGCCAGCAGCTTGGTTTCCGCCGAGCAGTACTTC.